This TCR beta chain came from a study of cytomegalovirus exposure and HLA in healthy donors. The ends lost 4 bases at V and 5 bases at J; junction bases unmatched: 2. The V gene's germline CDR1 is PRHDT and CDR2 FYEKMQ (reference sequence). The CDR3 is 15 residues long. The PCR was carried out with 60 Vbeta primers and 13 Jbeta primers. Method: immunoSEQ multiplex PCR; TCRdb's copy keeps in-frame clones and lacks some. The data hold approximately 75,000 clones, with about 79% observed a single time. With respect to this clone: Its antigen remains unknown.

Points from the study as a whole: Around 18,000 TCR beta sequences were associated with HLA alleles at 0.05 false discovery rate in a later analysis.

The source of this sequence is a man between 65 and 79 years old in good health and CMV-seropositive. The sequenced sample was PBMCs. The chain couples TRBV13 to TRBJ2-1; TRBD2 aligns across 13 bases. DNA for the CDR3: TGTGCCAGCAGCTGGACTAGCGGGGGCCACAATGAGCAGTTCTTC. Translating gives CASSWTSGGHNEQFF.